The clone carrying this TCR beta chain was recorded at least ten times. Its cognate antigen is unknown. The sample is drawn from a study of early T cells in non-severe SARS-CoV-2 infection. Overall study context: The authors sequenced bulk RNA from unsorted whole blood, leaving chains unpaired. Study findings and constraints: A preference for anti-spike CD8 responses marked VDJdb matching, which missed private and CD4 specificities.

Individual cDNA molecules were tagged with unique molecular identifiers. TCRdb re-derived calls from the 5' RACE reads in MiXCR, one entry per CDR3 protein. The table has around 63,000 distinct CDR3 sequences, approximately 6.1% seen once. Trimming shortened V by 4 bases and J by 2 bases, and 11 bases separated the two germline ends. Germline V gene lookup returns CDR1 MGHDK and CDR2 SYGVNS. The CDR3 extends over 14 amino acids. The sequencing here drew on whole blood, taken at baseline. The origin of this receptor is an adult who was a healthcare worker with PCR-confirmed SARS-CoV-2 infection or an uninfected control (not recorded which). This chain joins TRBV25-1 and TRBJ2-5, with D unclear. The CDR3 bases are TGTGCCAGCAGTGCGGGCAGGCAGCAAGAGACCCAGTACTTC. It codes for CASSAGRQQETQYF.